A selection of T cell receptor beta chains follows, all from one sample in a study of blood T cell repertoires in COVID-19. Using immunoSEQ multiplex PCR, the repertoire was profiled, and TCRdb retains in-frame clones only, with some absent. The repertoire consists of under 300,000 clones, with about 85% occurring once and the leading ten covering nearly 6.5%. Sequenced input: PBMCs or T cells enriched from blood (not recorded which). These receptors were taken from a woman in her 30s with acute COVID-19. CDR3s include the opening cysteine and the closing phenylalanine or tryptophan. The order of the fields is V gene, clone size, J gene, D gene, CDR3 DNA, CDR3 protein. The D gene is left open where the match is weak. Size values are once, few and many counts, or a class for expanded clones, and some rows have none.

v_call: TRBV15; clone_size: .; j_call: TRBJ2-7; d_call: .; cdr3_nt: TGTGCCACCAGCAGAGATCTAAACAGCGAGCAGTACTTC; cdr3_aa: CATSRDLNSEQYF
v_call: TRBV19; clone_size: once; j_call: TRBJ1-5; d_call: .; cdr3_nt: TGTGCCAGTAGAACGACGGGATATCATAGCAATCAGCCCCAGCATTTT; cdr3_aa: CASRTTGYHSNQPQHF
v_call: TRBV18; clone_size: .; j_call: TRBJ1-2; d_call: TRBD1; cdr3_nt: TGTGCCAGCTCACCAAACCGATTTGGACAGGGCGACTATGGCTACACCTTC; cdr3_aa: CASSPNRFGQGDYGYTF
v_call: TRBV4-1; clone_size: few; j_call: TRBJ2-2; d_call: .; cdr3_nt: TGCGCCAGCAGCCAACCTAGCCGGGCCGGGGAGCTGTTTTTT; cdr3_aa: CASSQPSRAGELFF
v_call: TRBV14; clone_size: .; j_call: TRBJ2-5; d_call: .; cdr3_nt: TGTGCCAGCAGCCCCGGGGAAAGCAGCCCCGGGCAGACCCAGTACTTC; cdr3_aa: CASSPGESSPGQTQYF
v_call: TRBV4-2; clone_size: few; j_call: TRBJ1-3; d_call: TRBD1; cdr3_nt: TGTGCCAGCAGCCGAGCACAGGGGGCCGATGAAAACACCATATATTTT; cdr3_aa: CASSRAQGADENTIYF
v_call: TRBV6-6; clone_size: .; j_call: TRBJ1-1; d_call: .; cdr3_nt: TGTGCCAGCAGTGACAGATACCAAGCTTTCTTT; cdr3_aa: CASSDRYQAFF
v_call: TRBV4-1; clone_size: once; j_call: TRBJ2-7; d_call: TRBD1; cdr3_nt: TGCGCCAGCAGCTACAGGGACAGGGTGGAAGAGCAGTACTTC; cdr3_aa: CASSYRDRVEEQYF
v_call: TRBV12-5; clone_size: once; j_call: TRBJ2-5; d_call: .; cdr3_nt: TGTGCTAGTGGTAGGGCGGGGGAGACCCAGTACTTC; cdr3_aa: CASGRAGETQYF
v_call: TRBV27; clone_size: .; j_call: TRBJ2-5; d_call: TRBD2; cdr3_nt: TGTGCCAGCAGTTTATCGTCGCTAGCGGTCGAGACCCAGTACTTC; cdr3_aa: CASSLSSLAVETQYF
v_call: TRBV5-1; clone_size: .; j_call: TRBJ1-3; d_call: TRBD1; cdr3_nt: TGCGCCAGCAGCTGGACAGGGGAACCAGGGAGATCTGGAAACACCATATATTTT; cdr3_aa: CASSWTGEPGRSGNTIYF
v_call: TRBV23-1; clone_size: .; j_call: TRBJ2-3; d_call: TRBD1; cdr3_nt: TGCGCCAGCAGTCGAGGACAGGGGTTGGTCACAGATACGCAGTATTTT; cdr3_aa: CASSRGQGLVTDTQYF
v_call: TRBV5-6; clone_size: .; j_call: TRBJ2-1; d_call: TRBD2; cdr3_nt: TGTGCCAGCAGCCCGAGGGGACTAGCGGGTCCCAATGAGCAGTTCTTC; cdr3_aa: CASSPRGLAGPNEQFF